The sequence of this TCR beta chain was determined in a study of blood T cells in healthy people across ages. Findings of the study overall: The study found more naive CD4+ cells and higher diversity in long-lived than aged donors.

Extraction of total RNA produced a minimum of 5.5 micrograms from each sample. Per germline, CDR1 LNHDA and CDR2 SQIVND (reference sequence). The ends were cut back, 1 base at V and 7 bases at J, with 11 bases in the middle. CDR3 length equals 14 residues. This clonotype was seen only a few times. No antigen is known for it. Primers used in a second PCR of about 6 to 11 cycles were a sample-barcoded 5' primer and a J-beta primer mix. Per-sample output comprised a minimum of 2.5 million paired-end reads containing CDR3. TCRdb called the 5' RACE reads again in MiXCR, with one record for every CDR3 protein. Of 540,000 or so distinct CDR3 sequences in the sample, 25% to 30% were seen once.

The sequence was collected from a woman between 65 and 79 years old in good health. J is TRBJ1-5 and V is TRBV19; unclear D gene. Sequenced: blood. The CDR3 DNA follows: TGTGCCAGTAGTATAGTCGCAATGGGACAGCCCCAGCATTTT. It is translated as CASSIVAMGQPQHF.